This TCR beta chain was recorded in a study of blood T cell repertoires in COVID-19. Profiled with immunoSEQ multiplex PCR; TCRdb holds only in-frame clones, not every one. The sample lists about 90,000 clones, around four fifths occurring once. The CDR3 consists of 14 residues. J lost 4 bases, V lost 2 bases, and 3 bases had no gene match. Germline V gene data show CDR1 as SNHLY and CDR2 as FYNNEI. The receptor comes from an elderly woman with acute or convalescent COVID-19. The chain employs TRBV2 and TRBJ2-3; TRBD2 aligns across 7 bases. Sequenced: peripheral blood. The CDR3 bases are TGTGCCAGCAGTGAACAGCTAGCGGCAGATACGCAGTATTTT. Encoded protein: CASSEQLAADTQYF.